The clone carrying this T cell receptor (beta chain) was observed a handful of times. Its antigen is currently unknown. For TCR, cDNA came from 5'RACE template switching, which added a universal primer site and UMIs. TCRdb recomputed calls from the 5' RACE reads with MiXCR, one row per CDR3 protein. The sample lists some 100,000 distinct CDR3 sequences, more than 5.5% occurring once. This sample stems from a study of T cells after yellow fever vaccination. CDR1 is LNHDA, CDR2 SQIVND, per germline (reference sequence). V was clipped by 5 bases and J by 0 bases, with 11 bases between them. The CDR3 covers 15 residues. General study points: Post-booster repertoires again held most primary-vaccination clones (about 96% CD4, roughly 89% CD8).

Specimen: CD4+ T cells sorted from PBMCs, collected approximately 40 days after the first yellow fever vaccination. This receptor was taken from a man aged 18 to 29 who received the YFV17D yellow fever vaccine. The chain couples TRBV19 to TRBJ1-3; no reliable D call. CDR3 nucleotide sequence: TGTGCCAGTAGTGTTACGGGCCACTCTGGAAACACCATATATTTT. It codes for CASSVTGHSGNTIYF.